The sample holds one count of the clone carrying this T cell receptor beta chain. The same CDR3 arises from other DNA sequences in this sample as well. This sample was taken from a study of blood T cell repertoires in COVID-19. Original handling: Amplification with reference gene primers provided the estimates of nucleated cell counts. TCRdb's copy holds only in-frame clones and misses some; the assay was immunoSEQ multiplex PCR. That table is the source of V, J and clone size, and D and trimming were worked out from the DNA. Of 220,000 or so clones in the sample, 90% are singletons; the top ten hold approximately 16%. Trimming took 1 base from V and 6 from J, leaving 11 bases between them. The V gene's germline CDR1 is LGHNA and CDR2 YSLEER. The CDR3 totals 14 residues. Living in 24 US areas, the participants were between roughly 18 and 89 years of age. It was within 2 weeks before study entry that exposed participants met a COVID-19 case.

The sequenced material came from PBMCs or T cells enriched from blood (not recorded which). The source is a man aged 25-40 years who had been exposed to COVID-19. The chain is built from TRBV4-3 and TRBJ2-3; weak D call: TRBD1 (6 bases). DNA of the CDR3: TGCGCCAGCAGCCAAGGGGGACACACCGATACGCAGTATTTT. It codes for CASSQGGHTDTQYF.